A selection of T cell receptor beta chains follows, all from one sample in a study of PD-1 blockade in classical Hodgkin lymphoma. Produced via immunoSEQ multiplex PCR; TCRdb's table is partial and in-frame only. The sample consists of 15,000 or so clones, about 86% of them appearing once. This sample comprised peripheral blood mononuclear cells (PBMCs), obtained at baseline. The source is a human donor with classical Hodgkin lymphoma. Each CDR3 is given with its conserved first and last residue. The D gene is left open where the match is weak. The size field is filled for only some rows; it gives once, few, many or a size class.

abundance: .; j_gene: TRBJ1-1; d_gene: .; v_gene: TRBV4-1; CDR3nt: TGCGCCAGCAGCCAAGGAACCCAAATGAACACTGAAGCTTTCTTT; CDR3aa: CASSQGTQMNTEAFF
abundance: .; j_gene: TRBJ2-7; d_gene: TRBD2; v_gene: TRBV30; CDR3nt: TGTGCCTGGAGTGTCAACGGGAGGCCCTACGAGCAGTACTTC; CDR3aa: CAWSVNGRPYEQYF
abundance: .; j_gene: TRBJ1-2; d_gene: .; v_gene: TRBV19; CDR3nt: TGTGCCAGTAGTATAGGGCCGGGTGGCTACACCTTC; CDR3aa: CASSIGPGGYTF
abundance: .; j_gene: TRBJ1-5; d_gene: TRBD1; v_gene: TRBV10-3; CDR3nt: TGTGCCATCGGACAGGGGATGGGCAATCAGCCCCAGCATTTT; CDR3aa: CAIGQGMGNQPQHF
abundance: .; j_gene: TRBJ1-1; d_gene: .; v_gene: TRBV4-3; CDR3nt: TGCGCCAGCAGCCAAGATCTGGGGGGGGAGAACACTGAAGCTTTCTTT; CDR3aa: CASSQDLGGENTEAFF
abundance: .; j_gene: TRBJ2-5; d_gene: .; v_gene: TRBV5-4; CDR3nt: TGTGCCAGCAGCTTGCAGGGGCCCGGTGAGACCCAGTACTTC; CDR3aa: CASSLQGPGETQYF
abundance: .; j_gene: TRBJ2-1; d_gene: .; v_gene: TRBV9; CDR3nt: TGTGCCAGCAGCGTAGCCGGGTCCCCCTACAATGAGCAGTTCTTC; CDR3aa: CASSVAGSPYNEQFF
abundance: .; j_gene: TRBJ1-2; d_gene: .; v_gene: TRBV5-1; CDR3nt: TGCGCCAGCAGCTTAGGGGTTATTTGGGAAGGGGGCTACACCTTC; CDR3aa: CASSLGVIWEGGYTF
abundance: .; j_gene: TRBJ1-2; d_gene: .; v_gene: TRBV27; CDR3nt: TGTGCCAGCAGTTTACAGGGTAGTATTAACTATGGCTACACCTTC; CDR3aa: CASSLQGSINYGYTF
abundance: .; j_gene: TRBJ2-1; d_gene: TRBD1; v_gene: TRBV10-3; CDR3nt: TGTGCCATCAGTGGCCCCACAGGGGTAGCCTACAATGAGCAGTTCTTC; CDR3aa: CAISGPTGVAYNEQFF
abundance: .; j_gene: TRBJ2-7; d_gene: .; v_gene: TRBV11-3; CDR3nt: TGTGCCAGCAGCCTCTGGAGCTCCTACGAGCAGTACTTC; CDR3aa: CASSLWSSYEQYF
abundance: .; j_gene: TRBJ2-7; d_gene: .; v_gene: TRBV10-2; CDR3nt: TGCGCCAGCGGAGGGGGGGGCTACGAGCAGTACTTC; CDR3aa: CASGGGGYEQYF
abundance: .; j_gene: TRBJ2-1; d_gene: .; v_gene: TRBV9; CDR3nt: TGTGCCAGCAGCGTAGTCGGCGATAACTCCTACAATGAGCAGTTCTTC; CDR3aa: CASSVVGDNSYNEQFF
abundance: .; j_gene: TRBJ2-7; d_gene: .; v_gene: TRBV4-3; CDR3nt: TGCGCCAGCAGCCAATACCAGGGTTACTACGAGCAGTACTTC; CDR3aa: CASSQYQGYYEQYF
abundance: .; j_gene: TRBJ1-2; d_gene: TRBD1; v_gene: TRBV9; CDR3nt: TGTGCCAGCAGCCCAACCGGGACAGCCTATGGCTACACCTTC; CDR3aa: CASSPTGTAYGYTF
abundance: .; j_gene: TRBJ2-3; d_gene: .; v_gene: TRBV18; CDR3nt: TGTGCCAGCTCACCAGGGTATGCGGGGCTATACACAGATACGCAGTATTTT; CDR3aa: CASSPGYAGLYTDTQYF
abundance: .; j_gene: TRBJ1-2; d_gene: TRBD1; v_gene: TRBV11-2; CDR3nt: TGTGCCAGCAGCTTAGTCGCAGGGGGCTATTTAAATGGCTACACCTTC; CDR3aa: CASSLVAGGYLNGYTF
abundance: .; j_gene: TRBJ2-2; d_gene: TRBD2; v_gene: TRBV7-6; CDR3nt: TGTGCCAGCAGCTTAAGGTCGTCTAGCGGGAATCGGGAGCTGTTTTTT; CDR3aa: CASSLRSSSGNRELFF
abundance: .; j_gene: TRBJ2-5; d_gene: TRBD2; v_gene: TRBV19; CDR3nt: TGTGCCAGTAGTATTTCAAGCGGGGACCTCCAAGAGACCCAGTACTTC; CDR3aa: CASSISSGDLQETQYF
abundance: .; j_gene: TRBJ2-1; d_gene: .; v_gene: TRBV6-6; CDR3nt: TGTGCCAGCACCCTGGGCTCCCACTTGGGCAATGAGCAGTTCTTC; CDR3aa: CASTLGSHLGNEQFF
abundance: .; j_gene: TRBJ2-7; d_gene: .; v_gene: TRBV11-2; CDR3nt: TGTGCCAGCAGCTCCTACCGGGGGCGGTTGGGCGAGCAGTACTTC; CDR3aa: CASSSYRGRLGEQYF
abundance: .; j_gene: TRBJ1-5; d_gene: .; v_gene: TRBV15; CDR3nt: TGTGCCACCAGCAGGAATAGGGGGTTTGAGCCCCAGCATTTT; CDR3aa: CATSRNRGFEPQHF
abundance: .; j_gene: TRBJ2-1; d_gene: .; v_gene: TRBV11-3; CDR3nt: TGTGCCAGCAGCTTAGAGGGGTCCGCCTACAATGAGCAGTTCTTC; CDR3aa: CASSLEGSAYNEQFF
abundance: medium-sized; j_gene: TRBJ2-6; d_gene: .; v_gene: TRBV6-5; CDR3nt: TGTGCCAGCAGTTGGGACTCTGGGGCCAACGTCCTGACTTTC; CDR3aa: CASSWDSGANVLTF